The 21 T cell receptor beta chains listed next were all sequenced from one sample in a study of monozygotic twins with inflammatory bowel disease (dated by TCRdb to about 2019). The library was made by 5' RACE. Sequencing instrument: Illumina HiSeq 2500. Each CDR3 protein sequence appears as one entry after TCRdb reprocessed the reads, and no DNA is included. The table kept for this sample lists fewer than 200,000 distinct CDR3 sequences. The ten largest make up 2.4% of the sample. Material for sequencing was blood. These TCRs come from a human donor with ulcerative colitis or Crohn's disease, or a healthy co-twin of an affected twin (not recorded which).

The chain recombines TRBV7-2 with TRBJ2-4; TCRdb reports TRBD1, a call that lacks DNA to check it against. CDR3 size: 13 residues. Germline V gene data show CDR1 as SGHTA and CDR2 as FQGNSA. This chain's CDR3 is CASSHEGGNIQYF.

The CDR3 protein is CASSLFPGDETQYF. The chain combines TRBV5-6 with TRBJ2-5; the D gene TCRdb calls, TRBD1, cannot be checked with no DNA. Germline V lookup: CDR1 SGHDT, CDR2 YYEEEE. CDR3 length: 14 residues.

V is TRBV20-1 and J is TRBJ2-5. Germline V gives CDR1 DFQATT, CDR2 SNEGSKA (reference sequence). This CDR3 has 12 amino acids. Here the CDR3 reads CSARTVVETQYF.

The chain has TRBV5-6 and TRBJ2-7; with no DNA, the TCRdb D assignment of TRBD1 cannot be verified. The CDR3 covers 13 residues. Per the germline V gene, CDR1 is SGHDT and CDR2 is YYEEEE. CDR3 region: CASSLIGQYEQYF. Full variable domain (remainder filled in from reference TRBV5-6 and TRBJ2-7): DAGVTQSPTHLIKTRGQQVTLRCSPKSGHDTVSWYQQALGQGPQFIFQYYEEEERQRGNFPDRFSGHQFPNYSSELNVNALLLGDSALYLCASSLIGQYEQYFGPGTRLTVT.

The chain links TRBV6-4 to TRBJ1-1. The CDR3 covers 15 residues. Germline V lookup: CDR1 MRHNA, CDR2 SNTAGT. The CDR3 here is CASSDSSTDLYPAFF.

The chain links TRBV6-1 to TRBJ1-2; as DNA is missing, the TRBD1 call by TCRdb cannot be tested. CDR1 is MNHNS, CDR2 SASEGT, per germline. The CDR3 covers 16 residues. The CDR3 loop reads CASTPRRLTGAAGYTF.

The CDR3 sequence: CASSQLLQGKEQFF. The J gene is TRBJ2-1, the V gene TRBV12-3 or TRBV12-4; absent DNA, TCRdb's TRBD1 call cannot be checked. The CDR3 loop spans 14 amino acids.

The rearrangement links TRBV6-2 or TRBV6-3 to TRBJ1-6. The CDR3 loop spans 20 amino acids. Germline lookup yields CDR1 MNHEY and CDR2 SVGEGT. The CDR3 sequence is CASSYSLTGLGSSYNSPLHF.

This sequence joins TRBV7-2 and TRBJ2-7. This CDR3 is 13 amino acids long. Germline CDR1 and CDR2: SGHTA and FQGNSA. This CDR3 reads CASTQRNSYEQYF.

The CDR3 protein is CASSPDWGDEQFF. The V call is TRBV3-1, the J call TRBJ2-1; the D gene TCRdb calls, TRBD1, cannot be checked with no DNA. In germline, CDR1 is LGHDT, CDR2 YNNKEL (reference sequence). This CDR3 has 13 amino acids.

The chain's CDR3 is CASSQVQGDNEQFF. V is TRBV4-1 and J is TRBJ2-1; TCRdb's D gene call, TRBD1, goes unchecked for lack of DNA. This CDR3 is built from 14 residues. Germline CDR1 is MGHRA and CDR2 is YSYEKL.

The chain links TRBV4-2 to TRBJ2-3; there is no DNA to check the TCRdb D call of TRBD2. The CDR3 sequence is 16 residues long. The germline V gene encodes CDR1 LGHNA and CDR2 YNFKEQ. This CDR3 is CANSQSALSSTDTQYF.

This chain connects TRBV12-3 or TRBV12-4 to TRBJ1-2; TCRdb lists TRBD1, though no DNA is available to test this call. This CDR3 contains 14 residues. The CDR3 protein is CASSSGQGEYGYTF.

The chain uses TRBV6-1 and TRBJ2-5; the TCRdb call, TRBD2, lacks DNA for checking. The V gene's germline CDR1 is MNHNS and CDR2 SASEGT. CDR3 length: 14 residues. The CDR3 loop reads CASSVRGGQETQYF.

The V and J genes are TRBV9 and TRBJ2-7; TCRdb calls TRBD2, which cannot be checked without DNA. The CDR3 is 16 amino acids. Germline values: CDR1 SGDLS, CDR2 YYNGEE. The CDR3 reads CASSSPSGRVSYEQYF.

This rearrangement joins TRBV4-1 to TRBJ1-2. Germline CDR1 and CDR2: MGHRA and YSYEKL. The CDR3 consists of 16 residues. This CDR3 is CASSQGHTNPNYGYTF.

The chain links TRBV11-1 to TRBJ2-1; TCRdb lists TRBD2, though no DNA is available to test this call. CDR3 length equals 18 residues. Germline-derived CDR1 and CDR2 are SGHAT and FQDESV (reference sequence). CDR3 sequence: CASTPREPGLAGGNEQFF.

This chain connects TRBV20-1 to TRBJ2-1; the TRBD1 assignment by TCRdb is unverifiable without DNA. The CDR3 runs to 14 residues. Per the germline V gene, CDR1 is DFQATT and CDR2 is SNEGSKA (reference sequence). CDR3 region: CSASSGDAYNEQFF.

V is TRBV5-1 and J is TRBJ2-7; the D gene TCRdb calls, TRBD2, cannot be checked with no DNA. This CDR3 region has 17 residues. Germline CDR1 is SGHRS and CDR2 is YFSETQ. The CDR3 reads CASSLVPLGEGNYEQYF.

The genes are TRBV7-6 and TRBJ2-5. There are 16 residues in the CDR3. From germline, CDR1 is SGHVS and CDR2 FNYEAQ. The CDR3 loop is CASSLGPGVGQETQYF. Complete variable domain (other parts from reference TRBV7-6 and TRBJ2-5): GAGVSQSPRYKVTKRGQDVALRCDPISGHVSLYWYRQALGQGPEFLTYFNYEAQQDKSGLPNDRFSAERPEGSISTLTIQRTEQRDSAMYRCASSLGPGVGQETQYFGPGTRLLVL.

The chain recombines TRBV5-1 with TRBJ2-7; TCRdb calls TRBD2, which cannot be checked without DNA. The CDR3 consists of 17 residues. Germline lookup yields CDR1 SGHRS and CDR2 YFSETQ. The CDR3 loop is CASSLFRGNTGPYEQYF.